The 6 T cell receptor beta chains reported below all come from one sample, sequenced in a study of T cells in localized non-small cell lung cancer. Sequencing was performed with immunoSEQ multiplex PCR; in TCRdb, only in-frame clones are kept and a portion is missing. The table has approximately 37,000 clones, around 84% seen once. The sample consisted of peripheral blood, taken before any cancer treatment. The receptors were sampled from a man between 18 and 49 years old with stage I lung adenocarcinoma.

The V gene is TRBV5-1, the J gene TRBJ1-2, with a tentative D call TRBD1 (6 bases). CDR3 length: 13 amino acids. Trimming removed 4 bases from V and 2 bases from J, with 9 bases in between. Germline assignment: CDR1 SGHRS and CDR2 YFSETQ. The CDR3 coding sequence is TGCGCCAGCAGCGTCGGACAGAACTATGGCTACACCTTC. Translated, it gives CASSVGQNYGYTF.

This sequence joins TRBV18 and TRBJ2-5, with 7 bases lining up with TRBD1. CDR3 length: 13 residues. V was pared by 5 bases and J by 3 bases, with 3 bases of the junction left unmatched. CDR1 is KGHSH, CDR2 LQKENI, per germline. The CDR3 spells CASSRDREETQYF. CDR3 coding DNA: TGTGCCAGCTCAAGAGACAGGGAAGAGACCCAGTACTTC. Looking up the rest from reference TRBV18 and TRBJ2-5 gives the full variable domain: NAGVMQNPRHLVRRRGQEARLRCSPMKGHSHVYWYRQLPEEGLKFMVYLQKENIIDESGMPKERFSAEFPKEGPSILRIQQVVRGDSAAYFCASSRDREETQYFGPGTRLLVL.

This clone has only a few counts. The genes are TRBV5-1 and TRBJ2-3; TRBD2 aligns across 10 bases. The CDR3 totals 16 residues. With 3 bases clipped from V and 4 bases from J, the junction kept 8 bases outside the gene matches. CDR1 and CDR2 (germline): SGHRS, YFSETQ. The CDR3 reads CASSWGAGGLADTQYF. The CDR3 DNA reads as TGCGCCAGCAGCTGGGGAGCGGGGGGGCTGGCAGATACGCAGTATTTT.

The rearrangement uses TRBV4-3 and TRBJ1-2, with D unclear. CDR3 length equals 15 residues. The germline gives CDR1 LGHNA, CDR2 YSLEER. V was clipped by 0 bases and J by 8 bases, with 16 bases between them. The CDR3 DNA reads TGCGCCAGCAGCCAAGAACTGAGGGTTTTGGGGGGCTACACCTTC. Encoded protein: CASSQELRVLGGYTF.

The rearrangement links TRBV12-5 to TRBJ2-7; no reliable D call. Looked up from germline, CDR1 is LGHNT and CDR2 is FRNRAP. This CDR3 comprises 11 residues. Trimming removed 5 bases at V and 3 bases at J, with 5 bases between. DNA of the CDR3: TGTGCTAGTGGTAGAAGCTACGAGCAGTACTTC. Translating it yields CASGRSYEQYF. The full variable domain, with the rest looked up from reference TRBV12-5 and TRBJ2-7, is DARVTQTPRHKVTEMGQEVTMRCQPILGHNTVFWYRQTMMQGLELLAYFRNRAPLDDSGMPKDRFSAEMPDATLATLKIQPSEPRDSAVYFCASGRSYEQYFGPGTRLTVT.

The chain's CDR3 is CASSLVSSPDLPGNTIYF. For the CDR3, the DNA is TGCGCCAGCAGCTTGGTCAGTTCTCCGGATCTGCCTGGAAACACCATATATTTT. This chain uses TRBV5-1 with TRBJ1-3; D not resolved. Trimming took off 0 bases at V and 2 bases at J, with 18 bases between the two ends. CDR1 and CDR2 (germline): SGHRS, YFSETQ. The CDR3 spans 18 residues.